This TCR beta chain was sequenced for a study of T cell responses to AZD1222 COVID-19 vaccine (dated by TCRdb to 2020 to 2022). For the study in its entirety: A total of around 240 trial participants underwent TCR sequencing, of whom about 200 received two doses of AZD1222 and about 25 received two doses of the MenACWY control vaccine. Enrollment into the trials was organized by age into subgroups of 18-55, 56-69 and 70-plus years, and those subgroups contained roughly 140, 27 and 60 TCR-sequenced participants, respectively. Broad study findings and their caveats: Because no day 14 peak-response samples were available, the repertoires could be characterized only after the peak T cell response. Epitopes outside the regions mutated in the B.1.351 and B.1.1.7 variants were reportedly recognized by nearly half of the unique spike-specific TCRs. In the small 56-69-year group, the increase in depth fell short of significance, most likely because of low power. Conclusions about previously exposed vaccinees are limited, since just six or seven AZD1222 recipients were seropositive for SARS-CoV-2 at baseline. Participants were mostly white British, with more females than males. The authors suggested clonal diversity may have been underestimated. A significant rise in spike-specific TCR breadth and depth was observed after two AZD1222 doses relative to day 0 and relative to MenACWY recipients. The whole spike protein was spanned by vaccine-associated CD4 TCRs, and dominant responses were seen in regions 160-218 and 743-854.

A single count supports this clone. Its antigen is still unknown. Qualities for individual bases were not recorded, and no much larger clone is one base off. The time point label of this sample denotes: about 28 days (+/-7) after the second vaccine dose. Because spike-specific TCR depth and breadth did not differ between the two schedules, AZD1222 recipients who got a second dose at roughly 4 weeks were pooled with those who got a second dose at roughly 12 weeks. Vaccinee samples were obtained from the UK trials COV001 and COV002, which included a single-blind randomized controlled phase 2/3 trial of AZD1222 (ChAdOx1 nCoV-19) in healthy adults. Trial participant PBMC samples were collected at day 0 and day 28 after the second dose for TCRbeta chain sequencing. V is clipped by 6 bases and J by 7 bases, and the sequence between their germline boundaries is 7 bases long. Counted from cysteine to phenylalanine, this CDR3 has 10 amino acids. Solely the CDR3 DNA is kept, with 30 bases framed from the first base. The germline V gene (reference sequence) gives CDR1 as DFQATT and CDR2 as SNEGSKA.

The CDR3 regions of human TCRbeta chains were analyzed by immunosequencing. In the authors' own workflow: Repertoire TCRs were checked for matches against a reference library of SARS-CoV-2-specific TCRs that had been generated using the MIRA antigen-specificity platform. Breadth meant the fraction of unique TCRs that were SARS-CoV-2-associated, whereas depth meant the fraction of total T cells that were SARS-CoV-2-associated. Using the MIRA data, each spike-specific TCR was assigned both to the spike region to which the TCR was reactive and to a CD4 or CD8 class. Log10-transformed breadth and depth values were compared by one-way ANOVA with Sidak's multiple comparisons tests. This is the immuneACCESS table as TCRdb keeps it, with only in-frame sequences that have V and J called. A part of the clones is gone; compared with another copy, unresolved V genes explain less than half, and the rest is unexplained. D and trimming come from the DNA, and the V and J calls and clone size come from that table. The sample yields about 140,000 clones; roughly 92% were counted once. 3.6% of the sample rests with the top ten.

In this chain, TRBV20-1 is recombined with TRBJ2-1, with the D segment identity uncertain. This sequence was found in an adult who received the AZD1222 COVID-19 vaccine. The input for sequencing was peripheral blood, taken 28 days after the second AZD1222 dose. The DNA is TGCAGTGCGTGGGGTAATGAGCAGTTCTTC. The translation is CSAWGNEQFF.